A selection of T cell receptor beta chains follows, all from one sample in a study of blood T cells in healthy people across ages. TCRdb passed the 5' RACE reads through MiXCR, listing each CDR3 protein once. Of approximately 880,000 distinct CDR3 sequences in the sample, 45% to 50% were seen once. Material for sequencing was blood. These receptor sequences come from a man aged 30 to 45 in good health. CDR3s include the opening cysteine and the closing phenylalanine or tryptophan. A D gene is named only where the DNA matches it firmly. Size is stated for part of the rows, as once, few or many counts, or as a class when the clone is expanded.

j_gene,v_gene,d_gene,abundance,CDR3nt,CDR3aa
TRBJ2-7,TRBV6-1,-,-,TGTGCCAGCAGACAGGGTCCAGGGGCGGGAATAGATTTTGCCTACGAGCAGTACTTC,CASRQGPGAGIDFAYEQYF
TRBJ2-1,TRBV25-1,TRBD2,-,TGTGCCAGCAGCCCCCTGAGCGGGGGGGTTACCCATGAGCAGTTCTTC,CASSPLSGGVTHEQFF
TRBJ1-5,TRBV29-1,-,-,TGCAGCGTCGCAGACAGATCTAAAAGAAATCAGCCCCAGCATTTT,CSVADRSKRNQPQHF
TRBJ2-3,TRBV7-2,TRBD2,few,TGTGCCAGCAGTTTTAGCGGCGGGGGGAACACAGATACGCAGTATTTT,CASSFSGGGNTDTQYF
TRBJ1-4,TRBV6-5,-,-,TGTGCCAGCAGCCCAGGGCAGTTTAATGAAAAACTGTTTTTT,CASSPGQFNEKLFF
TRBJ2-7,TRBV20-1,TRBD2,-,TGCAGTGCTAGTGGCCTAGCGGGGGTACGCTACGAGCAGTACTTC,CSASGLAGVRYEQYF
TRBJ1-2,TRBV4-1,-,few,TGCGCCAGCAGCCAAGGGCTCAGCAACTATGGCTACACCTTC,CASSQGLSNYGYTF
TRBJ1-1,TRBV3-1,-,-,TGTGCCAGCAGCCAAGGACGGATCACTGAAGCTTTCTTT,CASSQGRITEAFF
TRBJ1-2,TRBV20-1,TRBD1,-,TGCAGTGCTAGAGGTACCTGGACAGGGGATGGCTACACCTTC,CSARGTWTGDGYTF
TRBJ2-7,TRBV7-9,TRBD1,-,TGTGCCAGCACCCCGGACAGGGGAACCTCCTACGAGCAGTACTTC,CASTPDRGTSYEQYF
TRBJ1-4,TRBV20-1,-,-,TGCAAGGTTCAGTCCGGGAATGGCTTAAATGAGAAACTGTTTTTT,CKVQSGNGLNEKLFF
TRBJ2-5,TRBV29-1,TRBD1,-,TGCAGCGCAGCACCCGGGACAGGCGGTGTAGAGACCCAGTACTTC,CSAAPGTGGVETQYF
TRBJ2-7,TRBV20-1,-,-,TGCAGTGCTAGCCCCGGGCAGGGACCTGCCTACGAGCAGTACTTC,CSASPGQGPAYEQYF
TRBJ2-7,TRBV6-2/TRBV6-3,TRBD2,-,TGTGCCAGCAGACCCGGACTAGCGGGGGGGGATAGCTACGAGCAGTACTTC,CASRPGLAGGDSYEQYF
TRBJ1-2,TRBV27,-,few,TGTGCCAGCAGTGTAGCAGGGACGAACTATGGCTACACCTTC,CASSVAGTNYGYTF